This is a list of T cell receptor beta chains from one sample in a study of blood T cell repertoires in COVID-19. Sequencing was performed with immunoSEQ multiplex PCR; in TCRdb, only in-frame clones are kept and a portion is missing. The table includes just over 350,000 clones, 75% to 90% detected once. Specimen: peripheral blood. The receptor set was obtained from a woman aged 60-70 years with COVID-19, enrolled during active disease. The CDR3 runs from the conserved cysteine through the conserved F or W. A D gene is named only where the DNA matches it firmly. For some rows the clone size is stated as once, few or many, or as a class when expanded; others skip it.

abundance: few
j_gene: TRBJ2-7
d_gene: -
v_gene: TRBV2
CDR3aa: CASSEGRGYYSYEQYF
CDR3nt: TGTGCCAGCAGTGAGGGTCGCGGGTACTACTCCTACGAGCAGTACTTC

abundance: -
j_gene: TRBJ1-1
d_gene: TRBD1
v_gene: TRBV5-1
CDR3aa: CASSLGDRGFTEAFF
CDR3nt: TGCGCCAGCAGCTTAGGGGACAGGGGTTTCACTGAAGCTTTCTTT

abundance: -
j_gene: TRBJ2-1
d_gene: -
v_gene: TRBV3-1/TRBV3-2
CDR3aa: CASSQGWGLDNEQFF
CDR3nt: TGTGCCAGCAGCCAAGGTTGGGGGCTGGACAATGAGCAGTTCTTC

abundance: -
j_gene: TRBJ1-5
d_gene: -
v_gene: TRBV5-1
CDR3aa: CASSLEGPNQPQHF
CDR3nt: TGCGCCAGCAGCTTGGAGGGGCCCAATCAGCCCCAGCATTTT

abundance: few
j_gene: TRBJ1-2
d_gene: TRBD1
v_gene: TRBV4-2
CDR3aa: CASSQDSRTGGYGYTF
CDR3nt: TGTGCCAGCAGCCAAGATAGCCGGACAGGGGGATATGGCTACACCTTC

abundance: -
j_gene: TRBJ1-1
d_gene: -
v_gene: TRBV7-9
CDR3aa: CASSLREGPMNTEAFF
CDR3nt: TGTGCCAGCAGCCTTAGGGAGGGACCCATGAACACTGAAGCTTTCTTT

abundance: -
j_gene: TRBJ2-7
d_gene: TRBD1
v_gene: TRBV11-2
CDR3aa: CASLLDRVSSYEQYF
CDR3nt: TGTGCCAGCCTCCTCGACAGGGTCAGCTCCTACGAGCAGTACTTC

abundance: -
j_gene: TRBJ2-5
d_gene: TRBD2
v_gene: TRBV9
CDR3aa: CASSVGGGAGETQYF
CDR3nt: TGTGCCAGCAGCGTTGGCGGGGGGGCCGGGGAGACCCAGTACTTC

abundance: -
j_gene: TRBJ1-5
d_gene: TRBD1
v_gene: TRBV5-5
CDR3aa: CASSARQGLESPQHF
CDR3nt: TGTGCCAGCAGCGCACGACAGGGGTTGGAATCGCCCCAGCATTTT

abundance: -
j_gene: TRBJ2-3
d_gene: -
v_gene: TRBV20-1
CDR3aa: CSASLSTDTQYF
CDR3nt: TGCAGTGCTAGTCTCAGCACAGATACGCAGTATTTT

abundance: -
j_gene: TRBJ2-2
d_gene: -
v_gene: TRBV6-5
CDR3aa: CASRRETGELFF
CDR3nt: TGTGCCAGCAGACGAGAGACCGGGGAGCTGTTTTTT

abundance: -
j_gene: TRBJ2-6
d_gene: -
v_gene: TRBV7-9
CDR3aa: CASSLAEPGANVLTF
CDR3nt: TGTGCCAGCAGCTTAGCGGAGCCCGGGGCCAACGTCCTGACTTTC

abundance: -
j_gene: TRBJ1-1
d_gene: -
v_gene: TRBV10-3
CDR3aa: CAIRKGGTEAFF
CDR3nt: TGTGCCATCAGGAAAGGAGGCACTGAAGCTTTCTTT

abundance: -
j_gene: TRBJ2-3
d_gene: -
v_gene: TRBV6-4
CDR3aa: CASSGGGDTDTQYF
CDR3nt: TGTGCCAGCAGTGGAGGGGGAGACACAGATACGCAGTATTTT

abundance: -
j_gene: TRBJ1-2
d_gene: TRBD1
v_gene: TRBV5-1
CDR3aa: CASSVDRDGYGYTF
CDR3nt: TGCGCCAGCAGCGTGGACAGGGACGGGTATGGCTACACCTTC

abundance: -
j_gene: TRBJ2-7
d_gene: -
v_gene: TRBV2
CDR3aa: CATSRGASFEQYF
CDR3nt: TGTGCCACCTCCCGGGGGGCAAGCTTTGAGCAGTACTTC

abundance: -
j_gene: TRBJ1-2
d_gene: -
v_gene: TRBV10-3
CDR3aa: CAISESGYGYTF
CDR3nt: TGTGCCATCAGTGAGAGCGGCTATGGCTACACCTTC

abundance: -
j_gene: TRBJ2-7
d_gene: -
v_gene: TRBV7-2
CDR3aa: CASSPDRTSYEQYF
CDR3nt: TGTGCCAGCAGCCCTGACAGGACCTCCTACGAGCAGTACTTC